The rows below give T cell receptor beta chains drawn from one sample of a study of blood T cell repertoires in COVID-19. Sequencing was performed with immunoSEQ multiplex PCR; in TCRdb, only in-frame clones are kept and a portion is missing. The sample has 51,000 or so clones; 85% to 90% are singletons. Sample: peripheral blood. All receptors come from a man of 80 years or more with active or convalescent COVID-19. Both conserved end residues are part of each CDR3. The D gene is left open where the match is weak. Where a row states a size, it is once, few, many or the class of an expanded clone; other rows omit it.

cdr3_nt: TGTGCCAGCAGTTACGAACCGCGGAATGAGCAGTTCTTC
cdr3_aa: CASSYEPRNEQFF
clone_size: .
d_call: .
cdr3_length: 13
v_call: TRBV6-6
j_call: TRBJ2-1

cdr3_nt: TGCGCCAGCAGCTCAGGGACAGGGAGGAACGAGCAGTACTTC
cdr3_aa: CASSSGTGRNEQYF
clone_size: few
d_call: TRBD1
cdr3_length: 14
v_call: TRBV5-1
j_call: TRBJ2-7

cdr3_nt: TGTGCCAGCAGCTTACGGAAAGGGGGCAATCAGCCCCAGCATTTT
cdr3_aa: CASSLRKGGNQPQHF
clone_size: .
d_call: .
cdr3_length: 15
v_call: TRBV7-2
j_call: TRBJ1-5

cdr3_nt: TGTGCCAGTTTACGCAGTACAGGGTGGGCCACTGAAGCTTTCTTT
cdr3_aa: CASLRSTGWATEAFF
clone_size: .
d_call: .
cdr3_length: 15
v_call: TRBV19
j_call: TRBJ1-1

cdr3_nt: TGTGCCAGCAGCTACACCGGGACAGCGTTAGGGGATACGCAGTATTTT
cdr3_aa: CASSYTGTALGDTQYF
clone_size: .
d_call: TRBD1
cdr3_length: 16
v_call: TRBV5-4
j_call: TRBJ2-3

cdr3_nt: TGTGCCAGCAGCGCGCGGACAGGGTTGACCATTCAGTACTTC
cdr3_aa: CASSARTGLTIQYF
clone_size: .
d_call: TRBD1
cdr3_length: 14
v_call: TRBV5-6
j_call: TRBJ2-4

cdr3_nt: TGCGCCAGCAGCTTGGATCTTCGGGAGAGAGATGAGCAGTTCTTC
cdr3_aa: CASSLDLRERDEQFF
clone_size: .
d_call: .
cdr3_length: 15
v_call: TRBV5-1
j_call: TRBJ2-1

cdr3_nt: TGTGCCAGCAGCCCTCCAACTAGCGGGCCTTACAATGAGCAGTTCTTC
cdr3_aa: CASSPPTSGPYNEQFF
clone_size: .
d_call: TRBD2
cdr3_length: 16
v_call: TRBV11-3
j_call: TRBJ2-1

cdr3_nt: TGTGCCAGCTTATCGGGACAGGGCCCTTTTGGCTACACCTTC
cdr3_aa: CASLSGQGPFGYTF
clone_size: .
d_call: TRBD1
cdr3_length: 14
v_call: TRBV19
j_call: TRBJ1-2

cdr3_nt: TGCGCCAGCAGCAACAGGGAAATAGCGGGCTTCCAAGAGACCCAGTACTTC
cdr3_aa: CASSNREIAGFQETQYF
clone_size: .
d_call: .
cdr3_length: 17
v_call: TRBV5-1
j_call: TRBJ2-5

cdr3_nt: TGTGCCAGCAGAATTGACAGGGGGCACGAGACCCAGTACTTC
cdr3_aa: CASRIDRGHETQYF
clone_size: few
d_call: TRBD1
cdr3_length: 14
v_call: TRBV5-4
j_call: TRBJ2-5

cdr3_nt: TGTGCCAGCAGCTCCGGGACTAGCGGGGGGGCCGGAGAGACCCAGTACTTC
cdr3_aa: CASSSGTSGGAGETQYF
clone_size: once
d_call: TRBD2
cdr3_length: 17
v_call: TRBV7-7
j_call: TRBJ2-5

cdr3_nt: TGTGCCAGCAGCCGAGGGGCTAGCGGACAAGAGACCCAGTACTTC
cdr3_aa: CASSRGASGQETQYF
clone_size: .
d_call: TRBD2
cdr3_length: 15
v_call: TRBV2
j_call: TRBJ2-5

cdr3_nt: TGTGCCAGCAGCGGAGAGGGTCGCGGGAGCTCCTACAATGAGCAGTTCTTC
cdr3_aa: CASSGEGRGSSYNEQFF
clone_size: once
d_call: TRBD2
cdr3_length: 17
v_call: TRBV9
j_call: TRBJ2-1

cdr3_nt: TGTGCCAGCAGCTTACGACTAGCGGTCACAGATACGCAGTATTTT
cdr3_aa: CASSLRLAVTDTQYF
clone_size: .
d_call: TRBD2
cdr3_length: 15
v_call: TRBV7-2
j_call: TRBJ2-3